This T cell receptor (beta chain) was sequenced in a study of T cells in women clearing cervical HPV infection. Study-wide context: Women with histologically confirmed HPV16-related CIN3 or worse, 2 with invasive cancer, served as cases. Findings and limits, study-wide: CIN3+ cases had significantly higher TCR richness than controls; evenness did not differ.

Sequencing used immunoSEQ multiplex PCR; TCRdb keeps in-frame clones, though not all of them. The table for this sample gives approximately 35,000 clones. Per the germline V gene, CDR1 is DFQATT and CDR2 is SNEGSKA (reference sequence). The CDR3 has 13 residues. The germline V and J ends were trimmed by 2 bases and 1 base, with 8 bases remaining between them. Comment on this clone: Its specificity is unknown. The CDR3 extends 3 residues past the end of the read, so its final part is completed from the germline J gene.

This clonotype originated in a woman between 18 and 75 years old with a cervical HPV16 infection that either progressed to CIN3+ or cleared (not recorded which). The sample was blood buffy coat. The chain joins TRBV20-1 to TRBJ2-5; D uncertain. CDR3 sequence reads: CSARWVAQETQYF. Incomplete CDR3 DNA: TGCAGTGCTAGATGGGTAGCCCAAGAGACC.